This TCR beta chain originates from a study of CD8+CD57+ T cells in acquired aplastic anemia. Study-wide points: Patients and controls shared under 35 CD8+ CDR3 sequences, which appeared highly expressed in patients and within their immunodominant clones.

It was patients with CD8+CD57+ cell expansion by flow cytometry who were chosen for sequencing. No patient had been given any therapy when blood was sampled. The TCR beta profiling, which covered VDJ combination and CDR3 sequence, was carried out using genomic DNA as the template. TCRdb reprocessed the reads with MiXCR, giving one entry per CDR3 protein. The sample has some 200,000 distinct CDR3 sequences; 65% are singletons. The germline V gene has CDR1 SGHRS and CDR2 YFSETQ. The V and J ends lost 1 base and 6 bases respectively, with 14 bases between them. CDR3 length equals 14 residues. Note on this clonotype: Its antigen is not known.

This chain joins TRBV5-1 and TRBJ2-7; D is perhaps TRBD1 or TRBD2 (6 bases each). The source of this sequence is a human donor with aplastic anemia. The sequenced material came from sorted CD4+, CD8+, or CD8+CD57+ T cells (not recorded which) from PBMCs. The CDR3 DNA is TGCGCCAGCAGCTTGAGGGGGGAGGAGCGCGAGCAGTACTTC. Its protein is CASSLRGEEREQYF.